This TCR beta chain was recovered during a study of identical twins. Turning to this clonotype: Its antigen is not known.

Each CDR3 protein gets one entry after TCRdb re-called the 5' RACE reads with MiXCR. The table lists 450,000 or so distinct CDR3 sequences, 20% to 25% of them singletons. Regarding the study as a whole: Recombination models fit unrelated individuals' TCR alpha sharing but underestimated twins'. The study based its conclusions on cross-sectional statistical analysis and did not follow the same donors.

The V end was cut by 2 bases, the J end by 4 bases, with 12 bases between. CDR1 and CDR2 (germline): SGDLS, YYNGEE. CDR3 length equals 14 residues. Each donor (without exception) was a healthy Caucasian. A further study also used this sample, focusing on T cells expressing NK-cell markers. That source notes: As a fraction of CD8+ T cells, dominant NKG2C+ clonotypes reached roughly 1.0-7.0% in more than five donors.

The V and J genes are TRBV9 and TRBJ1-1; D not certain. Sequenced: CD4+ T cells sorted from blood. The source of this sequence is a woman younger than 35 in good health. This CDR3 reads CASSVESGVTEAFF. The CDR3 region has the DNA TGTGCCAGCAGCGTTGAAAGTGGCGTCACTGAAGCTTTCTTT.